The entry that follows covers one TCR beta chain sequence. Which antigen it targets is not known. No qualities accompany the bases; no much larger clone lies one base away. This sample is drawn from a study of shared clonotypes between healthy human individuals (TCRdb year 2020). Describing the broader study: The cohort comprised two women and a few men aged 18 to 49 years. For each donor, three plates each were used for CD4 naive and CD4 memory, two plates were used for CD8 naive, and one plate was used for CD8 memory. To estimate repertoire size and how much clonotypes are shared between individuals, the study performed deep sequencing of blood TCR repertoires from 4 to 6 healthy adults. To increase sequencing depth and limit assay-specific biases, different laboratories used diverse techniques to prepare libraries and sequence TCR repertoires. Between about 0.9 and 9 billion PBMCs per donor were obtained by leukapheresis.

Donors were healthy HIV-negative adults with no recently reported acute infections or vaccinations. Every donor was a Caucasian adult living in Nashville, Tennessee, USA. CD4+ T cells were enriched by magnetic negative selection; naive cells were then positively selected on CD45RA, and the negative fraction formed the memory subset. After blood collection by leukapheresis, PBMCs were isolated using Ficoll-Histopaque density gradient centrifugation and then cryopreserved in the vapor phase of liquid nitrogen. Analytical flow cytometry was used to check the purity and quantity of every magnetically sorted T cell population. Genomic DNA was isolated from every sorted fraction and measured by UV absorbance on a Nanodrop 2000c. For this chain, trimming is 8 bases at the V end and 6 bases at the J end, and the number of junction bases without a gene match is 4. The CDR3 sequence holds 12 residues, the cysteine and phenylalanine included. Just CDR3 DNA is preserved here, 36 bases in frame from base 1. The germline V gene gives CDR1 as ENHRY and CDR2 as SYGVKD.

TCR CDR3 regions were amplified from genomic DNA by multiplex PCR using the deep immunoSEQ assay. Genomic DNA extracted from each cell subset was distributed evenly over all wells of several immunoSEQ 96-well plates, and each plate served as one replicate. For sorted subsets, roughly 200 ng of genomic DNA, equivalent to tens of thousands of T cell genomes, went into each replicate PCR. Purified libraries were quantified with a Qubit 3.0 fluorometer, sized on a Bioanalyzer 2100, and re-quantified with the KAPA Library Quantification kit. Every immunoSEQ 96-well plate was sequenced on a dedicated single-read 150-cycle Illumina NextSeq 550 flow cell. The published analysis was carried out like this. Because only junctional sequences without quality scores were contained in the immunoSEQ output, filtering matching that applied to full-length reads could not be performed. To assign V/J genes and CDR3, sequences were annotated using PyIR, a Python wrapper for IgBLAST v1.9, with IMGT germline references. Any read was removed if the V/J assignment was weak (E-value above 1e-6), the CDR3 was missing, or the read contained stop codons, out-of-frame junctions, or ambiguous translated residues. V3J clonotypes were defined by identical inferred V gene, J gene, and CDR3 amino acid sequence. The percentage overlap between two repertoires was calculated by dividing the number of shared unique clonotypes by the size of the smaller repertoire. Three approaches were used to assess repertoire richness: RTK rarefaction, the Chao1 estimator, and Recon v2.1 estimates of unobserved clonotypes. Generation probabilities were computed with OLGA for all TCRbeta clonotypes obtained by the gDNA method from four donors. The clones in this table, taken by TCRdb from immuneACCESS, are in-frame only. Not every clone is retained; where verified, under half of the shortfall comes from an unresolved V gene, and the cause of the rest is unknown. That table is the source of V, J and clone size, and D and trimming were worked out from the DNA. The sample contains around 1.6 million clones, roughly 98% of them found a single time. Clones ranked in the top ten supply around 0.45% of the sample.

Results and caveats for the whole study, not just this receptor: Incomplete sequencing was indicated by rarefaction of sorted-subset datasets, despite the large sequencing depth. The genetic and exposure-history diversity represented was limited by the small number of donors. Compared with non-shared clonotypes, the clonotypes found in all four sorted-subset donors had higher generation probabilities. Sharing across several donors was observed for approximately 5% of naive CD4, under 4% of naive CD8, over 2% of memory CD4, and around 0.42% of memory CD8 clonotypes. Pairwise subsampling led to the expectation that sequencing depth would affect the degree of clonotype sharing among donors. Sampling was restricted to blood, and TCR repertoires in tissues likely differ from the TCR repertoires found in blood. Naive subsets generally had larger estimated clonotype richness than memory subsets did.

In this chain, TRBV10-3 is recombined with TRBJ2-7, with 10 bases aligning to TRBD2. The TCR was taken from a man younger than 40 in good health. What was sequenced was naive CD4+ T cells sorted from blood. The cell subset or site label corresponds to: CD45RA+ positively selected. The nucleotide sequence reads TGTGCCATCGCCGCTAGCGGGGGCGAGCAGTACTTC. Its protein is CAIAASGGEQYF.